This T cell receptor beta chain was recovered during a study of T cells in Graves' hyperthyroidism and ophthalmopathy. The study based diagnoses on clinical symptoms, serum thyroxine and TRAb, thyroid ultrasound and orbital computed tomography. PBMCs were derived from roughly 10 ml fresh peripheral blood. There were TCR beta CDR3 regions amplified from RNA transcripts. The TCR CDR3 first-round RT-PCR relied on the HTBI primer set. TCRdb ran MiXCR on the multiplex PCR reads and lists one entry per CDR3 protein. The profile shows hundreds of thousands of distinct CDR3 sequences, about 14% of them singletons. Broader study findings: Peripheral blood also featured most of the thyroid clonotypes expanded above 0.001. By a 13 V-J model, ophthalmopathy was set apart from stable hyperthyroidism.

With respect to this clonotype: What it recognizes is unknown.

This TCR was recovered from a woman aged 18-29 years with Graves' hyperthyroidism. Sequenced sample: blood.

In DNA form, the CDR3 reads TGTGCCAGCAGTCGGACTAGCGGGAGCCCCTCCTACGAGCAGTACTTC. Protein: CASSRTSGSPSYEQYF. The chain couples TRBV7-8 to TRBJ2-7; 13 nucleotides align to TRBD2. The junction had 5 bases not matched to a gene; V was cut back by 6 bases and J by 0 bases. CDR1 and CDR2 from the germline V gene are SGHVS and FQNEAQ. The CDR3 consists of 16 residues.